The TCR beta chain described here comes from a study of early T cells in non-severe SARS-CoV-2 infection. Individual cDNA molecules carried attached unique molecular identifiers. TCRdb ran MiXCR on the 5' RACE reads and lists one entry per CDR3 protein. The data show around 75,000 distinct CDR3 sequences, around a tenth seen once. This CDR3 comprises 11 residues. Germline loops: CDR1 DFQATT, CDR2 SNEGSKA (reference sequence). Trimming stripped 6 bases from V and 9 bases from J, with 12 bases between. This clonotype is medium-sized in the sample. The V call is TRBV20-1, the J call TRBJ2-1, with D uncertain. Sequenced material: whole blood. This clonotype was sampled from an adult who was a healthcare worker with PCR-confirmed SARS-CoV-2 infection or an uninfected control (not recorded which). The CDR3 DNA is TGCAGTGCAACTATGTTCACTGAGCAGTTCTTC. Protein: CSATMFTEQFF.